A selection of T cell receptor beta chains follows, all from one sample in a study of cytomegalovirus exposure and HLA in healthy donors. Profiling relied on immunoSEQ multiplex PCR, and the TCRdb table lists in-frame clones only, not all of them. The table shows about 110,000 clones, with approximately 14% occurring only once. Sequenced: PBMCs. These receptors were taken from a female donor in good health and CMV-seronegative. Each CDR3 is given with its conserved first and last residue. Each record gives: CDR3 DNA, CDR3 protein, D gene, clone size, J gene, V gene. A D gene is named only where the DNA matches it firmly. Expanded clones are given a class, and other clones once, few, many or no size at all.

CDR3 DNA: TGTGCCAGCAGTAATACTAACACGGAGAACACTGAAGCTTTCTTT
CDR3 protein: CASSNTNTENTEAFF
D gene: .
clone size: .
J gene: TRBJ1-1
V gene: TRBV6-5

CDR3 DNA: TGTGCCGGCCGGAGTGTCTCTAGCACAGATACGCAGTATTTT
CDR3 protein: CAGRSVSSTDTQYF
D gene: .
clone size: few
J gene: TRBJ2-3
V gene: TRBV30

CDR3 DNA: TGCGCCAGCAGCTCCTCCGGGACAGGGGGGGAGACCCAGTACTTC
CDR3 protein: CASSSSGTGGETQYF
D gene: TRBD1
clone size: few
J gene: TRBJ2-5
V gene: TRBV5-1

CDR3 DNA: TGTGCCAGCAGTTTAGTTAGCTCTGGAAACACCATATATTTT
CDR3 protein: CASSLVSSGNTIYF
D gene: .
clone size: few
J gene: TRBJ1-3
V gene: TRBV28

CDR3 DNA: TGTGCCAGCAGGTGGACAGGTTTGAACACTGAAGCTTTCTTT
CDR3 protein: CASRWTGLNTEAFF
D gene: TRBD1
clone size: .
J gene: TRBJ1-1
V gene: TRBV6-5

CDR3 DNA: TGTGCCATCAGTGATCTAGCCAGCGAGCAGTTCTTC
CDR3 protein: CAISDLASEQFF
D gene: .
clone size: .
J gene: TRBJ2-1
V gene: TRBV10-3

CDR3 DNA: TGTGCCAGCAGTTTAGGCGGAGGTTCACCCCTCCACTTT
CDR3 protein: CASSLGGGSPLHF
D gene: .
clone size: few
J gene: TRBJ1-6
V gene: TRBV27

CDR3 DNA: TGTGCCAGCAGCTTAGATTCGGACAGGCCGAACACTGAAGCTTTCTTT
CDR3 protein: CASSLDSDRPNTEAFF
D gene: TRBD1
clone size: few
J gene: TRBJ1-1
V gene: TRBV7-6

CDR3 DNA: TGTGCCAGCAGCCCCCCGCAGAGGGCTAGCGGGGGCTCCTACAATGAGCAGTTCTTC
CDR3 protein: CASSPPQRASGGSYNEQFF
D gene: TRBD2
clone size: .
J gene: TRBJ2-1
V gene: TRBV7-9

CDR3 DNA: TGTGCCAGCAGCCCCCGTACAGGAAATGTCTACGAGCAGTACTTC
CDR3 protein: CASSPRTGNVYEQYF
D gene: .
clone size: few
J gene: TRBJ2-7
V gene: TRBV5-4

CDR3 DNA: TGTGCCAGCAGCAGGGGGGGAGCCGTAGTGTTTTACAATGAGCAGTTCTTC
CDR3 protein: CASSRGGAVVFYNEQFF
D gene: .
clone size: .
J gene: TRBJ2-1
V gene: TRBV7-2